This T cell receptor beta chain was observed in a study of cytomegalovirus exposure and HLA in healthy donors (dated by TCRdb to 2017 to 2019). A note on the overall study: According to an earlier analysis of several hundred of the donors, roughly 180 million T cells yielded 117 million unique TCR beta sequences and approximately 300 Gb of sequence data. Class I and class II HLA loci were covered by the typing at four-digit resolution. In a later analysis, previously published TCR beta repertoires from some 640 donors were re-analyzed and high-resolution HLA genotyping was added so that TCR occurrence patterns could be studied. Four to six DR-DQ haplotypes were handled as single units for association and clustering, since linkage in the cohort was strong. To decide whether each TCR beta V gene segment behaved as functional or pseudogenic, an earlier analysis of several hundred of the donors relied on high-throughput TCR beta sequencing. All discovery cohort repertoires had been generated using a single sequencing platform. An early release that covered approximately 600 HLA-typed donors contained approximately 300 gigabases of sequencing data and approximately 85 million unique TCR sequences. Typing coverage varied by locus: roughly 620-640 donors for A, B, C, DRB1 and DQB1; 500 to 550 for DQA1; about 590 for DPA1; approximately 450 for DPB1. The aim of the study was to test whether cataloging public T cell receptors could identify signatures of past pathogen exposure. The genetic ancestry cluster associated with self-reported Caucasian donors included 81% of the 300 to 400 genotyped donors. The study combined high-throughput TCR immunosequencing, statistical association of individual TCRs with disease status, and machine learning to predict cytomegalovirus infection status. Among under 450 genotyped donors of the cohort, an average of about 240,000 unique TCR beta nucleotide sequences were sequenced per donor, around a sixth of them non-productive. The study used immunosequencing to profile the T cell repertoires of several hundred subjects and linked those repertoires to cytomegalovirus serostatus. Donor age, sex, ethnicity and CMV serostatus were compiled together with the repertoire data. A later genetic analysis took genome-wide SNP genotypes for 398 of the 666 donors and used that subset as a discovery cohort. Along with the approximately 600-subject first cohort, a separate validation cohort of over a hundred different subjects was used. The later analysis used no new phenotypic data to find candidate immune exposures, relying instead on TCR beta sequences and their occurrence across donors.

The study at large found these results: The classifier was reported to diagnose cytomegalovirus status with high specificity and sensitivity in both the original and validation cohorts. According to a later analysis, most CMV-associated TCR beta chains appeared to be HLA-restricted, and the HLA associations seemed to be driven largely by CMV exposure. In a later genetic analysis, a missense DCLRE1C variant was associated with V-gene and J-gene trimming of TCR beta chains, and the association was replicated in an independent cohort. In an earlier analysis of more than 500 of the donors, most TCR beta V segments appeared in productive rearrangements about 87% or about 30% of the time, broadly matching IMGT annotations. Some IMGT-functional V segments, including TRBV6-2 and TRBV6-3, could not be distinguished by the 87-base-pair reads and were therefore excluded. According to a later genetic analysis, donors in an Asian-associated ancestry cluster had fewer N-insertions in productive TCRs than the approximately 700-donor mean. In a later analysis, TCR association rates were found to vary across HLA loci, with the most associated TCRs seen for DRB1 alleles and the fewest for HLA-C alleles. A further reported finding was that TCR beta sequences accurately predicted the HLA-A and HLA-B alleles for most subjects in the first cohort. A few of the identified cytomegalovirus-associated TCR beta chains were confirmed in vitro to be specific for cytomegalovirus antigens. Because some donors lacked HLA typing at each locus, the association tests relied only on the typed subset. Most TCR sequences were seen in very few donors, while some public TCRs were found in many individuals. The presence/absence analyses assumed that sequencing depth was roughly uniform across donors, and that assumption may not be true. Linkage disequilibrium might explain the correlated functional status among segregating V segments, but an unknown experimental factor could not be excluded. Because counts were too low, under 20 rarely observed V segments, including chromosome 9 orphons, were left out of the earlier analysis of about 620 of the donors. Only TCR beta chains were sequenced in this cohort, and the absence of alpha or paired-chain data limited detectable features. The study listed 150 to 200 TCR beta chains as associated with cytomegalovirus. A later analysis associated approximately 17,000 TCR beta sequences with specific HLA alleles at a false discovery rate of 0.05. In a later analysis, HLA-associated TCR beta chains showed more clonal expansion and lower generation probabilities than non-associated chains that were equally common. It was suggested by the authors that the approach could potentially be generalized to other disease states and immunological phenotypes. For the cohort, immune exposure information was limited to CMV serostatus. A cluster of highly shared sequence variants was judged likely to represent a technical artifact of the sequencing pipeline. When HLA alleles, especially DR and DQ, strongly co-occurred, attributing TCR associations to individual alleles was difficult. A later analysis reported that several top co-occurrence clusters appeared linked to parvovirus B19, influenza, CMV and Epstein-Barr virus.

A distance of 9 bases separates the germline ends of V and J, which lose 2 bases and 4 bases respectively. Reading from cysteine to phenylalanine, the CDR3 counts 14 amino acids. The sequence is cut down to CDR3 DNA, 42 bases in frame from base 1. Via the germline V gene, CDR1 is SGHDN and CDR2 FVKESK. The cohort consisted of hundreds of healthy bone marrow donors. Cohort members were all nominally healthy when sampled, although unrecorded immune exposures were likely present. The donor was CMV seronegative and was included in the group of over 300 seronegative cohort members. A peripheral blood sample was provided by each donor, and peripheral blood mononuclear cells were used for TCR beta sequencing. Genomic DNA extraction from the blood cell samples was performed with the Qiagen DNeasy Blood Extraction Kit. Comment on this clone: Its recognized antigen is unknown. Base qualities are not at hand, and no much larger clone is one base apart.

The library relied on the immunoSEQ multiplex PCR assay. For the multiplex PCR, a mixture combining 60 forward primers for TCR Vbeta segments and 13 reverse primers for TCR Jbeta segments was used. Amplification of the CDR3 region of rearranged TCR beta genes was performed with a multiplex PCR assay on genomic DNA. The amplified TCR beta libraries were sequenced on the Illumina HiSeq System as 87-base-pair reads. The source study handled its data this way. Across the roughly 700 repertoires, a later analysis counted some 81 million unique TCR beta chains, around 11 million of which were shared by at least two donors. A nearest-neighbor algorithm error-corrected the raw reads and collapsed the reads into unique sequences, merging closely related sequences to remove PCR and sequencing errors. Alignment of CDR3 sequences to IMGT reference sequences was used to assign V, D and J gene segments. Each retained sequence needed at least a six-nucleotide match to both a V gene segment and a J gene segment. Rearrangements were classified as productive when the CDR3 lacked stop codons and remained in frame with V and J, and all other rearrangements were classified as non-productive. Following IMGT convention, CDR3 was defined as the stretch from the second conserved V-encoded cysteine to the conserved J-encoded phenylalanine. The earlier analysis of 587 of the donors excluded sequences that lacked an unambiguous match to a single V gene segment. An earlier analysis of some 500 of the donors classified V segments as functional when productive rearrangements were above 56.7% and as segregating when the standard deviation between donors was above 5%. A statistical classification framework was developed to diagnose cytomegalovirus status using the catalog of TCR beta chain sequences. In a later analysis, TCR nucleotide sequences were compared against IMGT/GENE-DB human TR gene sequences so that V and J genes could be assigned. In a later analysis, CDR3 sequences and most-parsimonious VDJ recombination scenarios were assigned using the TCRdist pipeline. A later analysis defined each TCR beta chain by its CDR3 amino acid sequence plus V-gene family, and excluded reads lacking a unique V-gene family. In a later analysis, fewer than 650 highly shared, low-generation-probability nucleotide sequences were removed to address suspected cross-contamination and a sequencing artifact. In a later analysis, a clonal expansion index for each public chain was calculated from normalized within-repertoire ranks of inferred template counts. Generation probabilities in a later analysis came from a VDJ recombination model fitted to out-of-frame rearrangements, and those results were checked against IGoR. In a later analysis, hypergeometric tests were used to score TCR-TCR, TCR-HLA and TCR-CMV co-occurrence, with a repertoire-size bias correction applied to TCR pairs. To estimate false discovery rates, a later analysis permuted the HLA or CMV assignments 20 times. In a later analysis, co-occurring TCRs were grouped using DBSCAN, with TCRdist sequence similarity added in when clustering inside HLA-allele-positive subsets. Co-occurrence clustering excluded repertoires with fewer than 30,000 or more than 120,000 public chains, plus five with anomalous nucleotide sharing. TCRdb limited this immuneACCESS table to in-frame rearrangements with V and J called. A share of clones is missing; checked studies link under half to unresolved V genes, and the rest is unexplained. V and J calls and clone size are given by that table; D and trimming were obtained from the DNA. For this sample there are around 150,000 clones; about 75% appear just once. Roughly 4% of the sample goes to the ten largest clones.

Sequencing used PBMCs. The source is a man between 60 and 70 years old in good health and CMV-seronegative. The chain is encoded by TRBV14 joined to TRBJ2-1; D gene: possibly TRBD1, on 6 matching bases. The DNA reads TGTGCCAGCAGCCAAACAGGGAGATACAATGAGCAGTTCTTC. Translated, this is CASSQTGRYNEQFF. The full variable domain, completed from the reference TRBV14 and TRBJ2-1 proteins outside the CDR3, reads EAGVTQFPSHSVIEKGQTVTLRCDPISGHDNLYWYRRVMGKEIKFLLHFVKESKQDESGMPNNRFLAERTGGTYSTLKVQPAELEDSGVYFCASSQTGRYNEQFFGPGTRLTVL.